A selection of T cell receptor beta chains follows, all from one sample in a study of blood T cell repertoires in COVID-19. Clones were read by immunoSEQ multiplex PCR, and TCRdb kept only the in-frame ones, dropping some. The sample lists 130,000 to 150,000 clones; about 85% were seen once. The source material was peripheral blood. Source of these receptors: an older woman with COVID-19, enrolled during active disease. Each CDR3 is given with its conserved first and last residue. The order of the fields is V gene, clone size, J gene, D gene, CDR3 DNA, CDR3 protein. A D gene is named only where the DNA matches it firmly. The size field is filled for only some rows; it gives once, few, many or a size class.

V gene: TRBV9
clone size: NA
J gene: TRBJ1-6
D gene: NA
CDR3 DNA: TGTGCCAGCAGCGTAGCTCCCGGGGATCTAAATTCACCCCTCCACTTT
CDR3 protein: CASSVAPGDLNSPLHF

V gene: TRBV5-1
clone size: NA
J gene: TRBJ1-1
D gene: NA
CDR3 DNA: TGCGCCAGCAGCTGGAAACAGGGAACTGAAGCTTTCTTT
CDR3 protein: CASSWKQGTEAFF

V gene: TRBV19
clone size: NA
J gene: TRBJ1-5
D gene: TRBD1
CDR3 DNA: TGTGCCAGTAGAACAACAGGGGGTTATCAGCCCCAGCATTTT
CDR3 protein: CASRTTGGYQPQHF

V gene: TRBV7-2
clone size: NA
J gene: TRBJ2-7
D gene: NA
CDR3 DNA: TGTGCCAGCGGCCGGGGAGTAAACTCCTACGAGCAGTACTTC
CDR3 protein: CASGRGVNSYEQYF

V gene: TRBV2
clone size: NA
J gene: TRBJ1-2
D gene: TRBD1
CDR3 DNA: TGTGCCAGCCAGGACAGGGACGGCTATGGCTACACCTTC
CDR3 protein: CASQDRDGYGYTF

V gene: TRBV2
clone size: NA
J gene: TRBJ1-1
D gene: TRBD1
CDR3 DNA: TGTGCCAGCAGGATGACAGGGCCAACTGAAGCTTTCTTT
CDR3 protein: CASRMTGPTEAFF

V gene: TRBV7-8
clone size: NA
J gene: TRBJ1-1
D gene: NA
CDR3 DNA: TGTGCCAGCAGCCGAGGTGTAAGAGGCACTGAAGCTTTCTTT
CDR3 protein: CASSRGVRGTEAFF

V gene: TRBV2
clone size: NA
J gene: TRBJ2-5
D gene: TRBD1
CDR3 DNA: TGTGCCAGCAGGAAGACAGGGGGAGAGACCCAGTACTTC
CDR3 protein: CASRKTGGETQYF

V gene: TRBV6-2/TRBV6-3
clone size: NA
J gene: TRBJ1-5
D gene: NA
CDR3 DNA: TGTGCCAGCAGTTACCCGTCCGACAGGCACCGCAATCAGCCCCAGCATTTT
CDR3 protein: CASSYPSDRHRNQPQHF

V gene: TRBV5-1
clone size: NA
J gene: TRBJ2-5
D gene: TRBD2
CDR3 DNA: TGCGCCAGCAGCTCTCTAGCGGGGGGACAAGAGACCCAGTACTTC
CDR3 protein: CASSSLAGGQETQYF

V gene: TRBV28
clone size: NA
J gene: TRBJ1-5
D gene: TRBD1
CDR3 DNA: TGTGCCAGCAGTCCGACAGGGAACCAGCCCCAGCATTTT
CDR3 protein: CASSPTGNQPQHF

V gene: TRBV5-6
clone size: NA
J gene: TRBJ2-5
D gene: NA
CDR3 DNA: TGTGCCAGCAGCTACCCCACAAGTGAGACCCAGTACTTC
CDR3 protein: CASSYPTSETQYF

V gene: TRBV10-3
clone size: NA
J gene: TRBJ2-3
D gene: NA
CDR3 DNA: TGTGCCTCTGGGACTAGCACAGATACGCAGTATTTT
CDR3 protein: CASGTSTDTQYF

V gene: TRBV6-5
clone size: NA
J gene: TRBJ2-7
D gene: TRBD2
CDR3 DNA: TGTGCCAGCAGATCCAGGACTAGCTCCTACGAGCAGTACTTC
CDR3 protein: CASRSRTSSYEQYF

V gene: TRBV7-9
clone size: few
J gene: TRBJ1-2
D gene: TRBD1
CDR3 DNA: TGTGCCAGCAGCCGAGGGCAGGGGGCAGGCGGCTACACCTTC
CDR3 protein: CASSRGQGAGGYTF

V gene: TRBV9
clone size: NA
J gene: TRBJ1-1
D gene: NA
CDR3 DNA: TGTGCCAGCAGCGTGACAGGCACCACTGAAGCTTTCTTT
CDR3 protein: CASSVTGTTEAFF

V gene: TRBV11-2
clone size: NA
J gene: TRBJ1-5
D gene: NA
CDR3 DNA: TGTGCCAGCAGCCTGTGGGGGGGTGGCAATCAGCCCCAGCATTTT
CDR3 protein: CASSLWGGGNQPQHF

V gene: TRBV6-5
clone size: once
J gene: TRBJ2-7
D gene: NA
CDR3 DNA: TGTGCCAGCAGGTACTTATACGAGCAGTACTTC
CDR3 protein: CASRYLYEQYF

V gene: TRBV10-3
clone size: NA
J gene: TRBJ1-6
D gene: TRBD1
CDR3 DNA: TGTGCCATCAGTGAGACTGACAGGGGATCACCCCTCCACTTT
CDR3 protein: CAISETDRGSPLHF

V gene: TRBV18
clone size: NA
J gene: TRBJ2-5
D gene: TRBD1
CDR3 DNA: TGTGCCAGCTCACCTGGACAGGGGAGAGAGACCCAGTACTTC
CDR3 protein: CASSPGQGRETQYF

V gene: TRBV5-4
clone size: NA
J gene: TRBJ1-1
D gene: NA
CDR3 DNA: TGTGCCAGCAGCCCCCCGGGTGGGGGGAGGGGGAACACTGAAGCTTTCTTT
CDR3 protein: CASSPPGGGRGNTEAFF

V gene: TRBV18
clone size: NA
J gene: TRBJ1-1
D gene: TRBD1
CDR3 DNA: TGTGCCAGCTCACCTGGGACAGCAAACTTAAACACTGAAGCTTTCTTT
CDR3 protein: CASSPGTANLNTEAFF

V gene: TRBV7-2
clone size: NA
J gene: TRBJ1-2
D gene: NA
CDR3 DNA: TGTGCCAGCAGAAGGTCACCAGGGGAGCACTATGGCTACACCTTC
CDR3 protein: CASRRSPGEHYGYTF

V gene: TRBV27
clone size: once
J gene: TRBJ1-5
D gene: NA
CDR3 DNA: TGTGCCAGCAGCCTCTTCTCGGGGGGTAGCAATCAGCCCCAGCATTTT
CDR3 protein: CASSLFSGGSNQPQHF

V gene: TRBV9
clone size: NA
J gene: TRBJ1-6
D gene: TRBD1
CDR3 DNA: TGTGCCAGCAGCGACGGACAGGTTTATAATTCACCCCTCCACTTT
CDR3 protein: CASSDGQVYNSPLHF

V gene: TRBV13
clone size: NA
J gene: TRBJ1-2
D gene: NA
CDR3 DNA: TGTGCCAGCAGCCAGAGTCGGACAGCCCCTAACTATGGCTACACCTTC
CDR3 protein: CASSQSRTAPNYGYTF

V gene: TRBV7-2
clone size: NA
J gene: TRBJ2-3
D gene: TRBD2
CDR3 DNA: TGTGCCAGCAGCTTACTCCGGCGGAGCGGGGGGCCTTCCACAGATACGCAGTATTTT
CDR3 protein: CASSLLRRSGGPSTDTQYF

V gene: TRBV6-6
clone size: NA
J gene: TRBJ1-5
D gene: NA
CDR3 DNA: TGTGCCAGCAGTTACCCGGAGAGCAATCAGCCCCAGCATTTT
CDR3 protein: CASSYPESNQPQHF

V gene: TRBV19
clone size: NA
J gene: TRBJ2-1
D gene: NA
CDR3 DNA: TGTGCCAGTACCTCCGAACGGTACAATGAGCAGTTCTTC
CDR3 protein: CASTSERYNEQFF

V gene: TRBV5-6
clone size: NA
J gene: TRBJ1-2
D gene: TRBD1
CDR3 DNA: TGTGCCAGCAGCTCGGCGGACAGGTGGGGGAACTATGGCTACACCTTC
CDR3 protein: CASSSADRWGNYGYTF

V gene: TRBV5-6
clone size: NA
J gene: TRBJ2-1
D gene: TRBD2
CDR3 DNA: TGTGCCAGCAGCTCCTTACTAGCGGGGGGGAATACCTACAATGAGCAGTTCTTC
CDR3 protein: CASSSLLAGGNTYNEQFF

V gene: TRBV5-4
clone size: NA
J gene: TRBJ1-2
D gene: NA
CDR3 DNA: TGTGCCAGCAGCTCCTACGGGGGTTCTAATGGCTACACCTTC
CDR3 protein: CASSSYGGSNGYTF

V gene: TRBV6-1
clone size: NA
J gene: TRBJ2-7
D gene: NA
CDR3 DNA: TGTGCCAGCAGTGAAGCGCTTACTGGGAGGGGGGGAGGCTACGAGCAGTACTTC
CDR3 protein: CASSEALTGRGGGYEQYF

V gene: TRBV5-1
clone size: once
J gene: TRBJ1-1
D gene: NA
CDR3 DNA: TGCGCCAGCAGCTTGGATTCCCCGCCAGGTACTGAAGCTTTCTTT
CDR3 protein: CASSLDSPPGTEAFF

V gene: TRBV3-1/TRBV3-2
clone size: NA
J gene: TRBJ1-1
D gene: TRBD1
CDR3 DNA: TGTGCCAGCAGTGGGACAGGGGGCCCTGAAGCTTTCTTT
CDR3 protein: CASSGTGGPEAFF

V gene: TRBV5-4
clone size: NA
J gene: TRBJ2-5
D gene: TRBD2
CDR3 DNA: TGTGCCAGTGGGAGGGAGGACCAAGAGACCCAGTACTTC
CDR3 protein: CASGREDQETQYF

V gene: TRBV7-6
clone size: NA
J gene: TRBJ1-3
D gene: TRBD1
CDR3 DNA: TGTGCCAGCAGCACGGGACAGGGGACAGGAAACACCATATATTTT
CDR3 protein: CASSTGQGTGNTIYF

V gene: TRBV19
clone size: NA
J gene: TRBJ2-1
D gene: NA
CDR3 DNA: TGTGCCAGTACCAAGCAGGGGCGGAGCTCCTACAATGAGCAGTTCTTC
CDR3 protein: CASTKQGRSSYNEQFF

V gene: TRBV3-1/TRBV3-2
clone size: NA
J gene: TRBJ1-1
D gene: NA
CDR3 DNA: TGTGCCAGCAGCCAAGGACAGATGAACACTGAAGCTTTCTTT
CDR3 protein: CASSQGQMNTEAFF

V gene: TRBV28
clone size: NA
J gene: TRBJ2-5
D gene: NA
CDR3 DNA: TGTGCCAGCAGTTTATATGGCGGGACCACCGGGGAGACCCAGTACTTC
CDR3 protein: CASSLYGGTTGETQYF

V gene: TRBV28
clone size: NA
J gene: TRBJ2-3
D gene: NA
CDR3 DNA: TGTGCCAGCAGTCTCCCCCCAGCGGGTACGCAGTATTTT
CDR3 protein: CASSLPPAGTQYF

V gene: TRBV5-4
clone size: NA
J gene: TRBJ1-2
D gene: NA
CDR3 DNA: TGTGCCAGCAGCTTGGACAGGCGCGGCTACACCTTC
CDR3 protein: CASSLDRRGYTF

V gene: TRBV7-6
clone size: few
J gene: TRBJ2-1
D gene: TRBD1
CDR3 DNA: TGTGCCAGCAGCCGAGGTTCCCGGACAGGAGTTACCTACAATGAGCAGTTCTTC
CDR3 protein: CASSRGSRTGVTYNEQFF

V gene: TRBV29-1
clone size: few
J gene: TRBJ2-1
D gene: TRBD2
CDR3 DNA: TGCAGCGTTGCGGGCGGGGGGGCAAACAATGAGCAGTTCTTC
CDR3 protein: CSVAGGGANNEQFF

V gene: TRBV4-1
clone size: NA
J gene: TRBJ2-1
D gene: TRBD2
CDR3 DNA: TGCGCCAGCAGCCCCGTTAGCGGTAGCGGGGGGGGATACAATGAGCAGTTCTTC
CDR3 protein: CASSPVSGSGGGYNEQFF

V gene: TRBV2
clone size: once
J gene: TRBJ1-5
D gene: NA
CDR3 DNA: TGTGCCAGCAGTGGGACAGAAAATCAGCCCCAGCATTTT
CDR3 protein: CASSGTENQPQHF

V gene: TRBV6-2/TRBV6-3
clone size: NA
J gene: TRBJ1-5
D gene: NA
CDR3 DNA: TGTGCCAGCAGTACCCCGGTTGGGGGGGCGATAAGCAATCAGCCCCAGCATTTT
CDR3 protein: CASSTPVGGAISNQPQHF

V gene: TRBV7-9
clone size: NA
J gene: TRBJ1-1
D gene: NA
CDR3 DNA: TGTGCCAGCAGCTTAAGTGCGGGGACGGCTTTCTTT
CDR3 protein: CASSLSAGTAFF

V gene: TRBV7-2
clone size: NA
J gene: TRBJ1-5
D gene: NA
CDR3 DNA: TGTGCCAGCAGCTCGACATCGGAAGATAGGCAGCCCCAGCATTTT
CDR3 protein: CASSSTSEDRQPQHF

V gene: TRBV29-1
clone size: NA
J gene: TRBJ1-2
D gene: NA
CDR3 DNA: TGCAGCGTTGAAGATCGGGAGGGGTCCAATGGCTACACCTTC
CDR3 protein: CSVEDREGSNGYTF

V gene: TRBV5-1
clone size: NA
J gene: TRBJ1-1
D gene: TRBD1
CDR3 DNA: TGCGCCAGCAGCTTGGCCCTCACCCCGACAGGGATTAACACTGAAGCTTTCTTT
CDR3 protein: CASSLALTPTGINTEAFF

V gene: TRBV6-5
clone size: NA
J gene: TRBJ1-2
D gene: TRBD1
CDR3 DNA: TGTGCCGCGGTTTCAGGGGGCGGCTATGGCTACACCTTC
CDR3 protein: CAAVSGGGYGYTF

V gene: TRBV10-3
clone size: NA
J gene: TRBJ1-4
D gene: TRBD1
CDR3 DNA: TGTGCCATCAGTGAGTCGACAGGGCAGGCACTAAAACTGTTTTTT
CDR3 protein: CAISESTGQALKLFF

V gene: TRBV2
clone size: once
J gene: TRBJ1-2
D gene: NA
CDR3 DNA: TGTGCCAGCAGTGAATCAACAGGCTTCTATGGCTACACCTTC
CDR3 protein: CASSESTGFYGYTF

V gene: TRBV4-2
clone size: NA
J gene: TRBJ1-6
D gene: NA
CDR3 DNA: TGTGCCAGCAGCCAAGCCAGGGGTGATAATTCACCCCTCCACTTT
CDR3 protein: CASSQARGDNSPLHF

V gene: TRBV24-1
clone size: NA
J gene: TRBJ1-2
D gene: TRBD1
CDR3 DNA: TGTGCCACCAGTGACACCACCGGGGACAGGGAAGTCAATGGCTACACCTTC
CDR3 protein: CATSDTTGDREVNGYTF

V gene: TRBV27
clone size: once
J gene: TRBJ1-4
D gene: NA
CDR3 DNA: TGTGCCAGCAGTTTTAGTGACAGACCAGGGGAAAAACTGTTTTTT
CDR3 protein: CASSFSDRPGEKLFF

V gene: TRBV6-5
clone size: few
J gene: TRBJ1-4
D gene: TRBD1
CDR3 DNA: TGTGCCATCCCGACAGGGACTAATGAAAAACTGTTTTTT
CDR3 protein: CAIPTGTNEKLFF